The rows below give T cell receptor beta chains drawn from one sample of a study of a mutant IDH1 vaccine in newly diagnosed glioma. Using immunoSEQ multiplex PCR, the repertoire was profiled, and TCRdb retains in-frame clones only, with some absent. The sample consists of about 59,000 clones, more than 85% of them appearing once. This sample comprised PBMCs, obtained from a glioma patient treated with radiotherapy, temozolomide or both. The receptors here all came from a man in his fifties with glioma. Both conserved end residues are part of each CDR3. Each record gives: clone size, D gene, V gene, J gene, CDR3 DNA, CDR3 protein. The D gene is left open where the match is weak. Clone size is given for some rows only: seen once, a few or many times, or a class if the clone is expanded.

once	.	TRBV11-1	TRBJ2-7	TGTGCCAGCAGCTTATTGGAGGCGCGTGGGGGTCCTGGCGAGCAGTACTTC	CASSLLEARGGPGEQYF
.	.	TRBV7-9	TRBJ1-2	TGTGCCAGCAGCTTCGGGACCGAGGATGGAAGCTACACCTTC	CASSFGTEDGSYTF
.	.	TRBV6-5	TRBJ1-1	TGTGCCAGCAGATGGGAGATGAACACTGAAGCTTTCTTT	CASRWEMNTEAFF
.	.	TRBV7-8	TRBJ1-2	TGTGCCAGCAGCCTGTTGACCCTGAGTAACTATGGCTACACCTTC	CASSLLTLSNYGYTF
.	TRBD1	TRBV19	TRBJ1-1	TGTGCCAGTAGTCATTCCGGGACAGGGAACACTGAAGCTTTCTTT	CASSHSGTGNTEAFF
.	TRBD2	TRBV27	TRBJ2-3	TGTGCCAGCACCGGATTCCCGGGACTAGCTATTTCTACAGATACGCAGTATTTT	CASTGFPGLAISTDTQYF
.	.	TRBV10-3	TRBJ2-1	TGTGCCACAAAAGAGCTAGCAGACAATGAGCAGTTCTTC	CATKELADNEQFF
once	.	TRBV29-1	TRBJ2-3	TGCAGCGTTTCCGGGATAGCCAAGACAGATACGCAGTATTTT	CSVSGIAKTDTQYF
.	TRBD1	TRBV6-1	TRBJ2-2	TGTGCCAGCAGTGATCAGGGGGTCACCGGGGAGCTGTTTTTT	CASSDQGVTGELFF
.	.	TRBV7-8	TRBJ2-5	TGTGCCAGCAGACGCAACAGGGGGGGAGAGACCCAGTACTTC	CASRRNRGGETQYF
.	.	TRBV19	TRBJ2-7	TGTGCCAGTAGTATAACAGGGCCAGGGGAGCAGTACTTC	CASSITGPGEQYF
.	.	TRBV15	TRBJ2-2	TGTGCCACCAGCAGAGGACAGGCGAACACCGGGGAGCTGTTTTTT	CATSRGQANTGELFF
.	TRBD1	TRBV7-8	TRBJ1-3	TGTGCCAGCAGCTTAGCGGGGGGACAGGGAAACACCATATATTTT	CASSLAGGQGNTIYF
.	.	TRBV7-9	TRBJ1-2	TGTGCCAGCAGTTTTGACCAGGGGTTAGGCTACACCTTC	CASSFDQGLGYTF
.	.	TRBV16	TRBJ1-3	TGTGCCAGCAGCCAACGGATCCAGGGAGCTGGAAACACCATATATTTT	CASSQRIQGAGNTIYF
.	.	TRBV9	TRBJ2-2	TGTGCCAGCAGCGTAGCCATAGGGGAAGCCACCGGGGAGCTGTTTTTT	CASSVAIGEATGELFF
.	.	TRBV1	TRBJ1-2	TGCACCAGCAGGGCCGGGACAGGGGATGACTATGGCTACACCTTC	CTSRAGTGDDYGYTF
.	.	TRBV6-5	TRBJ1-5	TGTGCCAGCAGAGGCCGGGGGGAAAGCAATCAGCCCCAGCATTTT	CASRGRGESNQPQHF
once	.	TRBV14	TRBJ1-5	TGTGCCAGCAGCCAAGTACCCCGGACTTTTCAGCCCCAGCATTTT	CASSQVPRTFQPQHF
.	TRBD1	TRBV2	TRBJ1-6	TGTGCCAGCAGTCCTAGGGGGCTCGATAATTCACCCCTCCACTTT	CASSPRGLDNSPLHF
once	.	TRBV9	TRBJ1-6	TGTGCCAGCACCCAGGGAGGGGGAAATAATTCACCCCTCCACTTT	CASTQGGGNNSPLHF
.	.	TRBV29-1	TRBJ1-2	TGCAGCGCTGCTAGTGGGACCCACCAAATCGGGGGCTACACCTTC	CSAASGTHQIGGYTF
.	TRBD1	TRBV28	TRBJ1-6	TGTGCCAGCACCGAAGTACACAGGGGGAATTCACCCCTCCACTTT	CASTEVHRGNSPLHF
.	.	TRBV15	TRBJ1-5	TGTGCCACCAGCAGAGAGGGTGGGGAGGCGCCCCAGCATTTT	CATSREGGEAPQHF
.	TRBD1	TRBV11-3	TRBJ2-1	TGTGCCAGCAGCTTGGACAGGGACAATGAGCAGTTCTTC	CASSLDRDNEQFF
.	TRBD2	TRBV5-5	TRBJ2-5	TGTGCCAGCAGCTTGGCGTTACTAGCGGGGCAAAAAGAGACCCAGTACTTC	CASSLALLAGQKETQYF
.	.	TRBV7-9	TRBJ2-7	TGTGCCAGCAGCTTAGCAGCGGGCGGGATTGGCGAGCAGTACTTC	CASSLAAGGIGEQYF
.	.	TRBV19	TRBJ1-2	TGTGCCAGTAGTCTTTACGCGGGGGATGGCTACACCTTC	CASSLYAGDGYTF
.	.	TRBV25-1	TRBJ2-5	TGTGCCAGCAGTACTTGGTCCTCCCCTCAAGAGACCCAGTACTTC	CASSTWSSPQETQYF
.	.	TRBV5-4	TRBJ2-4	TGTGCCAGCAGCTTCTCCGGGACAAAAAAAAACATTCAGTACTTC	CASSFSGTKKNIQYF
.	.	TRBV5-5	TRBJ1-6	TGTGCCAGCAGCTTGGGGCAGGATTCACCCCTCCACTTT	CASSLGQDSPLHF
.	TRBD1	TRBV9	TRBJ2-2	TGTGCCAGCAGCGTAGAGGGACAGTCCCACGGGGAGCTGTTTTTT	CASSVEGQSHGELFF
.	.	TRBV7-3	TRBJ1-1	TGTGCCAGCAGCCTAGGGGGGAGGACTGAAGCTTTCTTT	CASSLGGRTEAFF
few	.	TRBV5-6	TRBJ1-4	TGTGCCAGCAGCTTGGGGCTCCAAACAAAACTGTTTTTT	CASSLGLQTKLFF
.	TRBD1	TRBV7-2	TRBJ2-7	TGTGCCAGCAGCTTCGGCAGGGGGAGCGAGCAGTACTTC	CASSFGRGSEQYF
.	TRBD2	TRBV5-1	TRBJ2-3	TGCGCCAGCAGCTTGGCGGTAGCGGGAATACGGAGCACAGATACGCAGTATTTT	CASSLAVAGIRSTDTQYF
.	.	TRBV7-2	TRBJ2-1	TGTGCCAGCAGCTTAGGGACTCTTCAGGGGGGGCAGTTCTTC	CASSLGTLQGGQFF
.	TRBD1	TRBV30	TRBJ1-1	TGTGCCTTGAATCCCGGGACAGGGGCCCCGCGAGCTTTCTTT	CALNPGTGAPRAFF
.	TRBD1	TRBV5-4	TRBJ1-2	TGTGCCAGTACCCGGGACAGGGTATATGGCTACACCTTC	CASTRDRVYGYTF
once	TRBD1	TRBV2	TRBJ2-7	TGTGCCAGCAACTACCCCCGGGACAGGGTCTCGACCGACGAGCAGTACTTC	CASNYPRDRVSTDEQYF
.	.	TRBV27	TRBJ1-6	TGTGCCAGCAGACCGACAGTCATAAATTCACCCCTCCACTTT	CASRPTVINSPLHF